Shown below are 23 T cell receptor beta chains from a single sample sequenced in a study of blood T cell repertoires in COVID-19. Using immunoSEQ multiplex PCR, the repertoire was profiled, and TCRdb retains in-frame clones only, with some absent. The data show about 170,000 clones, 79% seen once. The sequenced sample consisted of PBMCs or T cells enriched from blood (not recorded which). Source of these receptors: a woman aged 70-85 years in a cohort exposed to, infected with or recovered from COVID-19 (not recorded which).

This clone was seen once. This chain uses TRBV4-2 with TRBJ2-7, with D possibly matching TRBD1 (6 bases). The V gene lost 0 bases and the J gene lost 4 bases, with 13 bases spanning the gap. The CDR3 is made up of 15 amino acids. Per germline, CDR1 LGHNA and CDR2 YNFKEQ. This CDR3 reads CASSQDPSGAYEQYF. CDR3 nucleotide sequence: TGTGCCAGCAGCCAAGACCCCTCAGGGGCGTACGAGCAGTACTTC.

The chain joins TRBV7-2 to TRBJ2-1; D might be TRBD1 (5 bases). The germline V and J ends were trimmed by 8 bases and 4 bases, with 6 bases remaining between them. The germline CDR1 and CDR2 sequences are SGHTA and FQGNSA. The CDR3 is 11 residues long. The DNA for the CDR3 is TGTGCCAGCGGGGCTTACAATGAGCAGTTCTTC. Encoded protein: CASGAYNEQFF.

The CDR3 reads CASSSAGAQETQYF. CDR3 nucleotide sequence: TGTGCCAGCAGTTCAGCAGGGGCCCAAGAGACCCAGTACTTC. This chain uses TRBV6-5 with TRBJ2-5; maybe TRBD1 (6 bases). The CDR3 extends over 14 amino acids. The V end lost 4 bases, the J end lost 1 base, and 10 bases lay between the germline ends. CDR1 and CDR2 from the germline V gene are MNHEY and SVGAGI.

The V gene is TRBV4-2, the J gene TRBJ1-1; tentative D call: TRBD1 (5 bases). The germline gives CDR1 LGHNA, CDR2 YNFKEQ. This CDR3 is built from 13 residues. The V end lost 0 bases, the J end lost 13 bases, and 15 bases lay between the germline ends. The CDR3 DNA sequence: TGTGCCAGCAGCCAAGATAACAACGGGGGGGTTTTCTTT. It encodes CASSQDNNGGVFF.

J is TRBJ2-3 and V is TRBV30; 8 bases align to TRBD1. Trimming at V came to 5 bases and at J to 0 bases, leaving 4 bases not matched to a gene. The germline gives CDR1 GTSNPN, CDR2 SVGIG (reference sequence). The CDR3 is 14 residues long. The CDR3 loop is CAWQTGASTDTQYF. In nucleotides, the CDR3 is TGTGCCTGGCAGACAGGGGCCAGCACAGATACGCAGTATTTT.

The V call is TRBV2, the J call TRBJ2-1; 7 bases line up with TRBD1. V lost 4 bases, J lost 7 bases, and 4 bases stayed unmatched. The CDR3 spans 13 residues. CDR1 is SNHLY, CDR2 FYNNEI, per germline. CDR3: CASSVGTANEQFF. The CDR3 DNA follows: TGTGCCAGCAGTGTGGGGACAGCTAATGAGCAGTTCTTC.

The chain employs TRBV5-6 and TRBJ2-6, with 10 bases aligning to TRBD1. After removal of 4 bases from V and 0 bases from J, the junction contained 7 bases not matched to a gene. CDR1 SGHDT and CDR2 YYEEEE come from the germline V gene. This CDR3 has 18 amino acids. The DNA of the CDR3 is TGTGCCAGCAGCCTTGACAGGGGGCTCTACTCTGGGGCCAACGTCCTGACTTTC. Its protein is CASSLDRGLYSGANVLTF.

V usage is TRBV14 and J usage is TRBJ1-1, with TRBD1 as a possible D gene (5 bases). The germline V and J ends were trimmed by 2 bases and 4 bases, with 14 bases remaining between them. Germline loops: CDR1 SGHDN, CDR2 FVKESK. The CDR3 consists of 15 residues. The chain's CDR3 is CASSQYVRGSTEAFF. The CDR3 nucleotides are TGTGCCAGCAGCCAATACGTGCGGGGGAGCACTGAAGCTTTCTTT.

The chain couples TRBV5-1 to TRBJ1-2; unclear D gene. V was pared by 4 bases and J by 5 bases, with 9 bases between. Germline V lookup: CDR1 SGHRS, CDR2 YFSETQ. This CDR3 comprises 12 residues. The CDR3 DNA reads TGCGCCAGCAGCAAAGAAGAGTATGGCTACACCTTC. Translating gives CASSKEEYGYTF.

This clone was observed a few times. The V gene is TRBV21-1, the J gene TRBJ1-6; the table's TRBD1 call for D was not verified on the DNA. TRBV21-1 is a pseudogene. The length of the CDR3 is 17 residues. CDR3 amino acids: CASSTGGQSSYNSPLHF. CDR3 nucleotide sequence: TGTGCCAGCAGCACCGGGGGACAGAGCTCCTATAATTCACCCCTCCACTTT.

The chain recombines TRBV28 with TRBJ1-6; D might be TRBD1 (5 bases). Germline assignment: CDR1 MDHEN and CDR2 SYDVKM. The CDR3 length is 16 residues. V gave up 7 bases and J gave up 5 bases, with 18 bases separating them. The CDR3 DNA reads TGTGCCAGCACCGACCTTCGGACGGGGGATAATTCACCCCTCCACTTT. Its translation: CASTDLRTGDNSPLHF. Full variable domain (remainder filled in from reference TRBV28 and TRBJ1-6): DVKVTQSSRYLVKRTGEKVFLECVQDMDHENMFWYRQDPGLGLRLIYFSYDVKMKEKGDIPEGYSVSREKKERFSLILESASTNQTSMYLCASTDLRTGDNSPLHFGNGTRLTVT.

The CDR3 DNA is TGTGCCAGCAGTTTATGGGGGACAGGGGCAGAAAAACTGTTTTTT. This sequence encodes CASSLWGTGAEKLFF. The chain links TRBV28 to TRBJ1-4; 10 bases are a match to TRBD1. CDR1 and CDR2 from the germline V gene are MDHEN and SYDVKM. Trimming removed 0 bases from V and 8 bases from J; junction bases left unmatched: 3. This CDR3 contains 15 residues.

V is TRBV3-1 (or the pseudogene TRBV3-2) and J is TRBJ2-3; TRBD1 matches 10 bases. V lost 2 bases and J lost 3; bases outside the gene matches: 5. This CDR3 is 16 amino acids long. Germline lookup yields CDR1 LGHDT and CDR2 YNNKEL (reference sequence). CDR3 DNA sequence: TGTGCCAGCAGCCAACTGGGACAGGGGAGTACAGATACGCAGTATTTT. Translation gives CASSQLGQGSTDTQYF.

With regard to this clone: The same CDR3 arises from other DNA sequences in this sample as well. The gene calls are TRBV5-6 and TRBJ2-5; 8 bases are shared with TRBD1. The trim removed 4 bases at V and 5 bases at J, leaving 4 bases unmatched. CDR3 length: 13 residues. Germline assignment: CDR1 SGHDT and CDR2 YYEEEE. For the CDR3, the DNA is TGTGCCAGCAGCCCGGACAGGGCGGAGACCCAGTACTTC. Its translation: CASSPDRAETQYF.

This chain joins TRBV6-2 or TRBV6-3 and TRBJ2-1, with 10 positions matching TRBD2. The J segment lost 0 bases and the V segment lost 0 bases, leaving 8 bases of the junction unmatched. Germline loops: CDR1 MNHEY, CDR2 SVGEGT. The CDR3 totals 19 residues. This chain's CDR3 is CASSYSSSGSPSSYNEQFF. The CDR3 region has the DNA TGTGCCAGCAGTTACTCTTCTAGCGGGAGCCCGAGCTCCTACAATGAGCAGTTCTTC.

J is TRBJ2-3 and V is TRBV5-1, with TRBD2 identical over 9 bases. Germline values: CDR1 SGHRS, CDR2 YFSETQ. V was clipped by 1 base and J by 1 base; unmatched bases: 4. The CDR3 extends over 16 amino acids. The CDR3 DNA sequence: TGCGCCAGCAGCTTGCTTAGCGGGAGAGGCACAGATACGCAGTATTTT. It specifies CASSLLSGRGTDTQYF.

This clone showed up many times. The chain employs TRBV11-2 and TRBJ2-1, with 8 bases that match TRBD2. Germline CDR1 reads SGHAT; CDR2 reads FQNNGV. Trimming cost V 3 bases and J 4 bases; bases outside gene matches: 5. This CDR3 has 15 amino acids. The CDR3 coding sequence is TGTGCCAGCAGCTTTGGACTAGCAGAATACAATGAGCAGTTCTTC. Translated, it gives CASSFGLAEYNEQFF.

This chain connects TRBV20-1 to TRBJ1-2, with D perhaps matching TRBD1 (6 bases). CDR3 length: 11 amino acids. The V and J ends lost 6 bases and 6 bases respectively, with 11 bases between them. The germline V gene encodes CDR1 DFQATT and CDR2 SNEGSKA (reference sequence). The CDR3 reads CSASTGNGYTF. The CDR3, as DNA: TGCAGTGCCTCAACAGGGAATGGCTACACCTTC.

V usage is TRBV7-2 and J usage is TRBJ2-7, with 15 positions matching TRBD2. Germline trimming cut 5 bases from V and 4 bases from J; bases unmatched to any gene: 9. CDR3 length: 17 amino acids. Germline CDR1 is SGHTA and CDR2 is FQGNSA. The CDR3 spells CASSPAPGLAGGYEQYF. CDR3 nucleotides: TGTGCCAGCAGCCCGGCCCCGGGACTAGCGGGAGGTTACGAGCAGTACTTC.

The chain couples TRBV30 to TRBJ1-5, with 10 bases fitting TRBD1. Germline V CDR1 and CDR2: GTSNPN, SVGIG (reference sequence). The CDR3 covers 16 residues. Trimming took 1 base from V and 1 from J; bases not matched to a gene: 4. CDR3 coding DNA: TGTGCCTGGAGTGGTCGGGACAGGGGAAGCAATCAGCCCCAGCATTTT. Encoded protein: CAWSGRDRGSNQPQHF. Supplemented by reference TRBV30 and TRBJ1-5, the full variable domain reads SQTIHQWPATLVQPVGSPLSLECTVEGTSNPNLYWYRQAAGRGLQLLFYSVGIGQISSEVPQNLSASRPQDRQFILSSKKLLLSDSGFYLCAWSGRDRGSNQPQHFGDGTRLSIL.

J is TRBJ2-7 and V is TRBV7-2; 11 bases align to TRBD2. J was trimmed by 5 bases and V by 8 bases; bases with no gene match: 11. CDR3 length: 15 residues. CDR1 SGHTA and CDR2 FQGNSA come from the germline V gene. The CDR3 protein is CASSRGGTSGNEQYF. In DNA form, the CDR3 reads TGTGCCAGCTCAAGGGGGGGGACTAGCGGAAACGAGCAGTACTTC.

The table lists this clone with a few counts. DNA for the CDR3: TGTGCCAGCAGTTACTCGCTCATAGTGAACACTGAAGCTTTCTTT. Translation: CASSYSLIVNTEAFF. The chain couples TRBV6-5 to TRBJ1-1; D uncertain. Germline assignment: CDR1 MNHEY and CDR2 SVGAGI. V lost 0 bases, J lost 0 bases, and 8 bases lay in between. This CDR3 has 15 residues.

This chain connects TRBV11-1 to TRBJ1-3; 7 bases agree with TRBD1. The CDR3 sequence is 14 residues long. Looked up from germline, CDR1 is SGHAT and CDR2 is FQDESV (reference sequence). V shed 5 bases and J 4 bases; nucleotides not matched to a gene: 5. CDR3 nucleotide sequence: TGTGCCAGCAGCCGCCGGGACAGAGGAAACACCATATATTTT. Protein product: CASSRRDRGNTIYF. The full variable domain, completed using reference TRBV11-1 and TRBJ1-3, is EAEVAQSPRYKITEKSQAVAFWCDPISGHATLYWYRQILGQGPELLVQFQDESVVDDSQLPKDRFSAERLKGVDSTLKIQPAELGDSAMYLCASSRRDRGNTIYFGEGSWLTVV.